This T cell receptor beta chain stems from a study of cytomegalovirus exposure and HLA in healthy donors. Background on the study: An early release of data contained about 85 million unique TCRs, which came from HLA-typed donors.

Amplification used 60 Vbeta primers and 13 Jbeta primers. Method: immunoSEQ multiplex PCR; TCRdb's copy keeps in-frame clones and lacks some. Among around 250,000 clones listed, 80% to 85% were seen once. The ends lost 5 bases at V and 6 bases at J; junction bases unmatched: 9. Germline CDR1 SEHNR, CDR2 FQNEAQ (reference sequence). The CDR3 runs 14 residues. The V call is TRBV7-9, the J call TRBJ2-7; 8 nucleotides match TRBD1. The sequenced sample was PBMCs. The sequence was obtained from a woman aged 55-70 years in good health and CMV-seropositive. The CDR3 is CASSHPDREGEQYF. For the CDR3, the DNA is TGTGCCAGCAGCCACCCGGACAGGGAAGGCGAGCAGTACTTC.